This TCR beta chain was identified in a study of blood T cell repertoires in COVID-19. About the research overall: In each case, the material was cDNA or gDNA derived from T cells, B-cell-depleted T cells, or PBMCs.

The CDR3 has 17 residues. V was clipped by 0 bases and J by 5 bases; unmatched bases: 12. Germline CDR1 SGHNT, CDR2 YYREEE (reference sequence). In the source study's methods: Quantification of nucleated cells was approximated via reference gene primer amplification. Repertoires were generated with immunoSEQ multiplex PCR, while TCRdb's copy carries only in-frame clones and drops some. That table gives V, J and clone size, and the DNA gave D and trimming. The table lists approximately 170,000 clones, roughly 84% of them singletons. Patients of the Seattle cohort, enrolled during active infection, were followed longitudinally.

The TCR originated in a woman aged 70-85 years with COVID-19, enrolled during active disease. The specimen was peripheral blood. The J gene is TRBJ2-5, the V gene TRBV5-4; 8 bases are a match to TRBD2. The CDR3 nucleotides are TGTGCCAGCAGCTTGGGACCCACGTCTAGCGGGCGGGAGACCCAGTACTTC. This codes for CASSLGPTSSGRETQYF. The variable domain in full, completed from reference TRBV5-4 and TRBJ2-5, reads ETGVTQSPTHLIKTRGQQVTLRCSSQSGHNTVSWYQQALGQGPQFIFQYYREEENGRGNFPPRFSGLQFPNYSSELNVNALELDDSALYLCASSLGPTSSGRETQYFGPGTRLLVL.